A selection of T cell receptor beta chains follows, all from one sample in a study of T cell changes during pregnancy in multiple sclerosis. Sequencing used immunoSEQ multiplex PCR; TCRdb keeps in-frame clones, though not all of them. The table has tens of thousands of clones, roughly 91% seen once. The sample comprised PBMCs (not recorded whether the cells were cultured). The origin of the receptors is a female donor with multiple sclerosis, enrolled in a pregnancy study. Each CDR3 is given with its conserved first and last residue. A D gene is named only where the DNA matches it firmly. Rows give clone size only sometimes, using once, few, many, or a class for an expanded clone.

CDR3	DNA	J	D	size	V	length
CASSRLAGGVNEQFF	TGTGCCAGCAGCCGACTAGCGGGAGGGGTGAATGAGCAGTTCTTC	TRBJ2-1	TRBD2	NA	TRBV7-3	15
CASSQDTWGEQFF	TGCGCCAGCAGCCAAGATACTTGGGGGGAGCAGTTCTTC	TRBJ2-1	NA	NA	TRBV4-1	13
CASSRLTAGGSYEQYF	TGTGCCAGCTCACGATTAACGGCGGGAGGTTCCTACGAGCAGTACTTC	TRBJ2-7	TRBD2	once	TRBV18	16
CAWRSGKNTGELFF	TGTGCCTGGAGAAGCGGGAAGAACACCGGGGAGCTGTTTTTT	TRBJ2-2	TRBD2	NA	TRBV30	14
CASSFASGYTDTQYF	TGTGCCAGCAGCTTCGCCAGCGGATACACAGATACGCAGTATTTT	TRBJ2-3	NA	NA	TRBV7-9	15
CASSATGGYGYTF	TGTGCCAGCAGCGCCACCGGGGGCTATGGCTACACCTTC	TRBJ1-2	NA	NA	TRBV9	13
CASSYGGYNEQFF	TGTGCCAGCAGCTACGGGGGTTACAATGAGCAGTTCTTC	TRBJ2-1	NA	NA	TRBV5-6	13
CASSADRGSNQPQHF	TGTGCCAGCAGCGCGGACAGGGGCTCGAATCAGCCCCAGCATTTT	TRBJ1-5	TRBD1	NA	TRBV5-5	15
CASSQGKRRINEQYF	TGTGCCAGCAGCCAAGGAAAGCGCCGAATTAACGAGCAGTACTTC	TRBJ2-7	NA	NA	TRBV4-2	15
CASSNGQVDFSPLHF	TGTGCCAGCAGTAACGGACAGGTGGACTTTTCACCCCTCCACTTT	TRBJ1-6	TRBD1	NA	TRBV6-6	15
CASSWEAYTDTQYF	TGTGCCAGCAGCTGGGAGGCCTACACAGATACGCAGTATTTT	TRBJ2-3	NA	NA	TRBV5-6	14
CASSKGDSRPYNEQFF	TGCGCCAGCTCAAAGGGAGACTCGAGACCTTACAATGAGCAGTTCTTC	TRBJ2-1	NA	NA	TRBV4-3	16
CASSLEASSYNEQFF	TGCGCCAGCAGCTTGGAGGCGAGCTCCTACAATGAGCAGTTCTTC	TRBJ2-1	NA	few	TRBV5-1	15
CASSSTGSGGYTF	TGTGCCAGTAGTTCGACAGGCTCGGGTGGCTACACCTTC	TRBJ1-2	NA	once	TRBV19	13
CASRGDIANTGELFF	TGTGCCAGCAGGGGGGACATCGCGAACACCGGGGAGCTGTTTTTT	TRBJ2-2	NA	NA	TRBV28	15
CASSQRRGGDEQFF	TGCGCCAGCAGCCAAAGGCGGGGGGGGGATGAGCAGTTCTTC	TRBJ2-1	TRBD2	NA	TRBV4-1	14
CASSPTPPRQGADTQYF	TGTGCCAGCAGCCCTACCCCTCCGAGACAGGGGGCAGATACGCAGTATTTT	TRBJ2-3	TRBD1	NA	TRBV7-6	17
CAWSVGTDTQYF	TGTGCCTGGAGTGTCGGCACAGATACGCAGTATTTT	TRBJ2-3	NA	NA	TRBV30	12
CASSQESAWNEQFF	TGCGCCAGCAGCCAAGAATCAGCTTGGAATGAGCAGTTCTTC	TRBJ2-1	NA	once	TRBV4-3	14
CASSPQSSGNTIYF	TGTGCCAGCTCACCCCAAAGCTCTGGAAACACCATATATTTT	TRBJ1-3	NA	NA	TRBV18	14
CASPLWTGNTYEQYF	TGCGCCAGCCCCCTATGGACAGGCAACACCTACGAGCAGTACTTC	TRBJ2-7	TRBD1	NA	TRBV10-1	15
CASSFGGSSYEQYF	TGTGCCAGCAGCTTCGGCGGGAGCTCCTACGAGCAGTACTTC	TRBJ2-7	TRBD2	NA	TRBV5-5	14
CASSGPGQGTYEQYF	TGCGCCAGCAGTGGACCGGGACAGGGGACCTACGAGCAGTACTTC	TRBJ2-7	TRBD1	few	TRBV10-1	15
CASSMSGGGSNQPQHF	TGTGCCAGTAGTATGTCGGGGGGAGGGAGCAATCAGCCCCAGCATTTT	TRBJ1-5	NA	NA	TRBV19	16
CASSPADRTYEQYF	TGTGCCAGCAGCCCGGCGGACAGGACTTACGAGCAGTACTTC	TRBJ2-7	TRBD1	NA	TRBV5-6	14
CASSIANEQFF	TGTGCCAGCAGCATAGCAAATGAGCAGTTCTTC	TRBJ2-1	NA	NA	TRBV7-2	11
CASSPGLDRGETQYF	TGTGCCAGCAGCCCGGGGCTGGACAGGGGGGAGACCCAGTACTTC	TRBJ2-5	TRBD1	NA	TRBV9	15
CASSFGPKRNTEAFF	TGTGCCAGCAGCTTTGGGCCTAAAAGGAACACTGAAGCTTTCTTT	TRBJ1-1	NA	NA	TRBV7-3	15
CAWSPGTGNNQPQHF	TGTGCCTGGAGTCCCGGGACAGGGAACAATCAGCCCCAGCATTTT	TRBJ1-5	TRBD1	NA	TRBV30	15
CASRGDYSYEQYF	TGTGCCAGCAGGGGGGACTATAGCTACGAGCAGTACTTC	TRBJ2-7	TRBD2	once	TRBV6-1	13
CASSIVGPRANYGYTF	TGTGCCAGTAGTATTGTGGGGCCGCGAGCTAACTATGGCTACACCTTC	TRBJ1-2	NA	few	TRBV19	16